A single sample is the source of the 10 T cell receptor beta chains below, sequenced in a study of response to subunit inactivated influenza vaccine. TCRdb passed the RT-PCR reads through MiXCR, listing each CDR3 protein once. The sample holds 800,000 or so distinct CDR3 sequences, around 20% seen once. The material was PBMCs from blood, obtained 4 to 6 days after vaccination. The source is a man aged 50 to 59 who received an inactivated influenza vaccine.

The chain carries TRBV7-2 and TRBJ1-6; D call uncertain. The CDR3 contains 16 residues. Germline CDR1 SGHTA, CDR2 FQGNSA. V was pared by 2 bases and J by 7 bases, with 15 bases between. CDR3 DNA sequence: TGTGCCAGCAGCTTAAAGGTCTTAGGCTACAATTCACCCCTCCACTTT. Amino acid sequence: CASSLKVLGYNSPLHF.

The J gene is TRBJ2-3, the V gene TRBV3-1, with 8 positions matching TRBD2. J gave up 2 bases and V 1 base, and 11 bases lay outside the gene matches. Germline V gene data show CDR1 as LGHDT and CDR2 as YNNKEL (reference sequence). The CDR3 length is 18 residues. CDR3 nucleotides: TGTGCCAGCAGCCAAGGTCGGTTAGCGGGGATTTACACAGATACGCAGTATTTT. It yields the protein CASSQGRLAGIYTDTQYF.

In nucleotides, the CDR3 is TGTGCCAGCAGTTACTCGAAGACAGATACGCAGTATTTT. It specifies CASSYSKTDTQYF. The chain is built from TRBV6-5 and TRBJ2-3; D is undetermined. V lost 0 bases, J lost 3 bases, and 4 bases lay in between. CDR1 and CDR2 from the germline V gene are MNHEY and SVGAGI. The CDR3 runs 13 residues.

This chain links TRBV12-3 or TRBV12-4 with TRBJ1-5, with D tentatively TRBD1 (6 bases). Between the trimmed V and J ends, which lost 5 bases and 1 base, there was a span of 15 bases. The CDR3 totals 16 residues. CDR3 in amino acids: CASSPAGGRSNQPQHF. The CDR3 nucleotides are TGTGCCAGCAGTCCGGCGGGGGGGCGAAGCAATCAGCCCCAGCATTTT.

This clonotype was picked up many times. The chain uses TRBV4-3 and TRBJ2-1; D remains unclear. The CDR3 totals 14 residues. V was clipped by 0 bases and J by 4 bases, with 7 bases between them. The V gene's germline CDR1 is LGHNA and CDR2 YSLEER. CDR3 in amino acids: CASSQDLSYNEQFF. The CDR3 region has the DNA TGCGCCAGCAGCCAAGATCTCAGTTACAATGAGCAGTTCTTC.

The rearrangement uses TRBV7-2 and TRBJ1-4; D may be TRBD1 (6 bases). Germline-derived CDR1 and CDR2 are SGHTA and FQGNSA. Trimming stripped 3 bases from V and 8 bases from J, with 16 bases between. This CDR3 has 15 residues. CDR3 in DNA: TGTGCCAGCAGCTTGGTCCAGGGGATTGGAGAAAAACTGTTTTTT. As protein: CASSLVQGIGEKLFF.

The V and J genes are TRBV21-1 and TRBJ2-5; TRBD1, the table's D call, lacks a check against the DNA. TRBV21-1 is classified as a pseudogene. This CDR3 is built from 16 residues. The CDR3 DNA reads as TGTGCCAGCAGCAAATTGGTGTCGGGTCAGTGGGAGACCCAGTACTTC. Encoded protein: CASSKLVSGQWETQYF.

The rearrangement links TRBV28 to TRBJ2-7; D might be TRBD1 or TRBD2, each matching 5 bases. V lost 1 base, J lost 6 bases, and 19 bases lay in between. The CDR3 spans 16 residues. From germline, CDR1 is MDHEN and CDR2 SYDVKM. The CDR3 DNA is TGTGCCAGCAGTTTATCCTCACGACCGGGACGGGGCGAGCAGTACTTC. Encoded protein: CASSLSSRPGRGEQYF.

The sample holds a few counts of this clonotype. CDR3 amino acids: CASSSSGVKETQYF. The CDR3 DNA follows: TGTGCCAGCAGCTCCTCAGGGGTTAAAGAGACCCAGTACTTC. This chain connects TRBV11-1 to TRBJ2-5; D possibly corresponds to TRBD1 (6 bases). Trimming pared 4 bases from V and 3 bases from J, leaving 12 bases between. Looked up from germline, CDR1 is SGHAT and CDR2 is FQDESV (reference sequence). The CDR3 has 14 amino acids.

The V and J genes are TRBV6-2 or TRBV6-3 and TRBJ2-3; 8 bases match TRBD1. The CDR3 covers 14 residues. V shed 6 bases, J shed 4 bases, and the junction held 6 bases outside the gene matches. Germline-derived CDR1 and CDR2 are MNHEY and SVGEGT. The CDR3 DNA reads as TGTGCCAGCAGCACCCGGACAGGGCCAGATACGCAGTATTTT. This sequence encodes CASSTRTGPDTQYF.